This T cell receptor beta chain appears in the sequencing data of a study of T cell repertoires in ileal Crohn's disease. Study-level findings and limits: Endoscopic recurrence occurred in every patient whose clonality exceeded 26.8%. Compared with non-smokers, active smokers at surgery showed more clonal expansions.

Only in-frame clones appear in the TCRdb table, and some are missing; sequencing was by immunoSEQ multiplex PCR. The table has more than 11,000 clones, 70% seen once. This clone appeared once. The antigen is undetermined. This CDR3 is 15 amino acids long. With 1 base removed from V and 5 bases from J, the gap between germline ends came to 13 bases. The germline V gene has CDR1 LNHDA and CDR2 SQIVND (reference sequence). The chain couples TRBV19 to TRBJ2-3; no clear D gene. The sequencing sample was made of ileal tissue. This TCR was sampled from an adult with Crohn's disease. CDR3 loop: CASSIVWNRGDTQYF. CDR3 DNA sequence: TGTGCCAGTAGTATAGTATGGAACAGAGGAGATACGCAGTATTTT.